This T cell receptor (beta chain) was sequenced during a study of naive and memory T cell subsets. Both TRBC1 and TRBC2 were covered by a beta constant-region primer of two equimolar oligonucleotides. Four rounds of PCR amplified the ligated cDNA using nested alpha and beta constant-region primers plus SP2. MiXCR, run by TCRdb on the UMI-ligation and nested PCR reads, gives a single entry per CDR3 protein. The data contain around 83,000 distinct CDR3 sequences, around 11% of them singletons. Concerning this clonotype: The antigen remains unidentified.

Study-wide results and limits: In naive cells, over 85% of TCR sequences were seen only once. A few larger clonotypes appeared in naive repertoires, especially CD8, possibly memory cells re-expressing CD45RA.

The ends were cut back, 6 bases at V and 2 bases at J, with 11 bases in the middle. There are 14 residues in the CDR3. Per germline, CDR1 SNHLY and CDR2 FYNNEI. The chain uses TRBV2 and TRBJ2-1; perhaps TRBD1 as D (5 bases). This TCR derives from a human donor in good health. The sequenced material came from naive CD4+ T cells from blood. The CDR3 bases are TGTGCCAGCAGCCCGACAGAGACCTACAATGAGCAGTTCTTC. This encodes CASSPTETYNEQFF.